This T cell receptor beta chain was obtained from a study of blood T cell repertoires in COVID-19. Using immunoSEQ multiplex PCR, the repertoire was profiled, and TCRdb retains in-frame clones only, with some absent. The sample holds around 430,000 clones, about 91% seen once. Germline CDR1 and CDR2: SNHLY and FYNNEI. V lost 6 bases and J lost 4; bases outside the gene matches: 4. This CDR3 is 15 amino acids long. The chain combines TRBV2 with TRBJ2-2; 11 bases map to TRBD1. Material for sequencing was peripheral blood. The source is a woman aged 50 to 60 with COVID-19, enrolled during active disease. The CDR3 DNA sequence: TGTGCCAGCAGGGGAGGGACAGGGGGCACCGGGGAGCTGTTTTTT. Its translation is CASRGGTGGTGELFF.